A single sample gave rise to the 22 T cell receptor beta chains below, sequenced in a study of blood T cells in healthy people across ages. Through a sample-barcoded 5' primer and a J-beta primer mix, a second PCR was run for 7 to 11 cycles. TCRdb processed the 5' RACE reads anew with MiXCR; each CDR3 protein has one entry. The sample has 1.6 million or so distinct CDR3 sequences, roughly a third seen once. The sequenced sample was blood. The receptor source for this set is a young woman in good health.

The DNA of the CDR3 is TGTGCCAGCAGCTTGGGGACACAGAACACCGGGGAGCTGTTTTTT. It is translated as CASSLGTQNTGELFF. The rearrangement joins TRBV13 to TRBJ2-2; D is perhaps TRBD1 (6 bases). Trimming pared 3 bases from V and 1 base from J, leaving 9 bases between. The germline gives CDR1 PRHDT, CDR2 FYEKMQ (reference sequence). The CDR3 extends over 15 amino acids.

The DNA for the CDR3 is TGTGCCAGCAGCTCCCCGGGGCGGGAGAGGTGCACAGATACGCAGTATTTT. Translated, it gives CASSSPGRERCTDTQYF. V usage is TRBV5-4 and J usage is TRBJ2-3; 7 nucleotides agree with TRBD2. The CDR3 is made up of 17 amino acids. Germline V CDR1 and CDR2: SGHNT, YYREEE (reference sequence). Trimming took 3 bases from V and 1 from J; bases not matched to a gene: 11.

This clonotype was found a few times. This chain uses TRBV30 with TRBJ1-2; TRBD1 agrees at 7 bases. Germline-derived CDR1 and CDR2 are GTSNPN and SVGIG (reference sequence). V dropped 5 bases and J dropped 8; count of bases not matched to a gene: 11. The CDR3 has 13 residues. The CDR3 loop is CAWGRDSRTGYTF. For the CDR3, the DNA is TGTGCCTGGGGGCGGGACAGCCGGACCGGCTACACCTTC.

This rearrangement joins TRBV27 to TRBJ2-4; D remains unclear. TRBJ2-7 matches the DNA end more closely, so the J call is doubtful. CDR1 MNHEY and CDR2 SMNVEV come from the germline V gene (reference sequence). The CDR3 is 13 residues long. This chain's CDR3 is CASSFRLINEQYF. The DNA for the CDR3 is TGTGCCAGCAGTTTCCGGCTAATCAACGAGCAGTACTTC.

The CDR3 DNA is TGTGCCAGCAGCCCACACCCAGCGGGGCACACTGAAGCTTTCTTT. Its translation: CASSPHPAGHTEAFF. This chain joins TRBV27 and TRBJ1-1, with a weak D call TRBD1 (5 bases). This CDR3 spans 15 amino acids. Trimming pared 6 bases from V and 3 bases from J, leaving 17 bases between. Germline V gene lookup returns CDR1 MNHEY and CDR2 SMNVEV (reference sequence).

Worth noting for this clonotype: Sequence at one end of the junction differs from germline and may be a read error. CDR3 in amino acids: CASSLTADAQYF. The CDR3 DNA reads as TGTGCCAGCAGTTTGACAGCAGATGCGCAGTATTTT. This sequence joins TRBV12-3 or TRBV12-4 and TRBJ2-3; maybe TRBD1 (5 bases). CDR3 length: 12 residues.

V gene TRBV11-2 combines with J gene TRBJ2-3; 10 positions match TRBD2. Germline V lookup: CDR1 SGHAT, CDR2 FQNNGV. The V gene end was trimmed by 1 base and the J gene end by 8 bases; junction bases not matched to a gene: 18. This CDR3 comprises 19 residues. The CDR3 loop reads CASSLVPPLLAGGYGTQYF. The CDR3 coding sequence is TGTGCCAGCAGCTTAGTACCCCCTTTGTTAGCGGGGGGCTACGGTACGCAGTATTTT.

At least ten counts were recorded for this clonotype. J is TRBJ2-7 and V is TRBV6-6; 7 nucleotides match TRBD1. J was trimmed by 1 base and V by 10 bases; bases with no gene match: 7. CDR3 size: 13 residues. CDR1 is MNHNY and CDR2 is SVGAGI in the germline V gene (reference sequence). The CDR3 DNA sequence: TGTGCCACCGCCCCCAGGGGGTCCTACGAGCAGTACTTC. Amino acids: CATAPRGSYEQYF.

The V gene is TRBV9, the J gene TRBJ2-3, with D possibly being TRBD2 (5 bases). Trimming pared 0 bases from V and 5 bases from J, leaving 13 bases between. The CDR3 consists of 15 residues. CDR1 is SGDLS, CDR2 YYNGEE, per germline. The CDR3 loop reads CASSVEPRRVDTQYF. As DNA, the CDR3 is TGTGCCAGCAGCGTAGAGCCCCGGCGGGTAGATACGCAGTATTTT.

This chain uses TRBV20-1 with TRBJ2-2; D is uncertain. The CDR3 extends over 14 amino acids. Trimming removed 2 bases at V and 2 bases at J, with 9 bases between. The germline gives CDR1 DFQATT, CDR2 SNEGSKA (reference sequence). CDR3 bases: TGCAGTGCTAGAAGACGATCCAACACCGGGGAGCTGTTTTTT. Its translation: CSARRRSNTGELFF.

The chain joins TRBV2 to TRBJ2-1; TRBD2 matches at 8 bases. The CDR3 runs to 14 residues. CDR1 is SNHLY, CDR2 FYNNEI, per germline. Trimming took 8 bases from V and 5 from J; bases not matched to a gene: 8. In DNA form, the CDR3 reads TGTGCCAGCTTTCGGAGTAGCGGGGACAATGAGCAGTTCTTC. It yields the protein CASFRSSGDNEQFF.

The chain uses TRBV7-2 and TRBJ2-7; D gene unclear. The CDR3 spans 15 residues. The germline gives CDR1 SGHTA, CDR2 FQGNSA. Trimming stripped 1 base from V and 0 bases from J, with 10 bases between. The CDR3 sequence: CASSLGFSNSYEQYF. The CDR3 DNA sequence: TGTGCCAGCAGCTTAGGTTTCTCGAACTCCTACGAGCAGTACTTC.

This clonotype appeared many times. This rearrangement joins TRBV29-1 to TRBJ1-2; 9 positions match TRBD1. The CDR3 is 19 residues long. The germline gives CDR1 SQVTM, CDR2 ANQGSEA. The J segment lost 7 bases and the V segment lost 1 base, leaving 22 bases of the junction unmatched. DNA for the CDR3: TGCAGCGTTGAAGTTCATGCCGTCGGTAATGCGGGACAGGGTTCTGGCTACACCTTC. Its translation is CSVEVHAVGNAGQGSGYTF.

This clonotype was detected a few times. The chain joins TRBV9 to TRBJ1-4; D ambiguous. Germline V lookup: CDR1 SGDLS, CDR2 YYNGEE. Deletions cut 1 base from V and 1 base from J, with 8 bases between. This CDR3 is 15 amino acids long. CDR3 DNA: TGTGCCAGCAGCGTAAGCGAGGGAACTAATGAAAAACTGTTTTTT. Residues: CASSVSEGTNEKLFF.

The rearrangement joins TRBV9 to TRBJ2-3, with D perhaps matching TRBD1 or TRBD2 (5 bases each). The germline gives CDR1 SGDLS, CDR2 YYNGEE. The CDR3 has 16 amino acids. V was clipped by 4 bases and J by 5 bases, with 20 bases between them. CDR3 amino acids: CASSRQVGPPVDTQYF. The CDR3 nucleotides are TGTGCCAGCAGCCGCCAAGTGGGACCGCCGGTAGATACGCAGTATTTT.

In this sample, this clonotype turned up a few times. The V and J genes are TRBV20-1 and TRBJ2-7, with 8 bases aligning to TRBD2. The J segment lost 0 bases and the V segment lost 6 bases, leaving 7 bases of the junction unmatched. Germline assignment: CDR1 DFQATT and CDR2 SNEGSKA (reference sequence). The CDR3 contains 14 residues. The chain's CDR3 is CSAPLAVSSYEQYF. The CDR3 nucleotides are TGCAGTGCGCCACTAGCGGTCAGCTCCTACGAGCAGTACTTC.

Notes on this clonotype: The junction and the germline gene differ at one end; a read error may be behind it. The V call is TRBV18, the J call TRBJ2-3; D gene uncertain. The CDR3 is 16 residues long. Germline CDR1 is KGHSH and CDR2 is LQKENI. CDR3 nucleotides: TGTGCTAGCTCACCACGTCGGATAGACGTTTCAGATACGCAGTATTTT. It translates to CASSPRRIDVSDTQYF. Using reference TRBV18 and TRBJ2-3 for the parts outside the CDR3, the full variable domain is NAGVMQNPRHLVRRRGQEARLRCSPMKGHSHVYWYRQLPEEGLKFMVYLQKENIIDESGMPKERFSAEFPKEGPSILRIQQVVRGDSAAYFCASSPRRIDVSDTQYFGPGTRLTVL.

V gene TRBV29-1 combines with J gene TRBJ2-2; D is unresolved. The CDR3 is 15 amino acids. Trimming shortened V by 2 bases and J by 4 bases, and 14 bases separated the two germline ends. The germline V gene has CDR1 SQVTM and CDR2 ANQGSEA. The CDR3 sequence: CSVEPGGLGTGELFF. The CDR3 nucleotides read TGCAGCGTTGAACCGGGCGGCCTCGGCACCGGGGAGCTGTTTTTT.

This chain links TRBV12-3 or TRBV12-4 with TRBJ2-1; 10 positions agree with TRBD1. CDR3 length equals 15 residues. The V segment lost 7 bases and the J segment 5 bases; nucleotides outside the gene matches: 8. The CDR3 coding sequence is TGTGCCAGCACCCTCCTCGGACAGGGGGACAATGAGCAGTTCTTC. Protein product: CASTLLGQGDNEQFF.

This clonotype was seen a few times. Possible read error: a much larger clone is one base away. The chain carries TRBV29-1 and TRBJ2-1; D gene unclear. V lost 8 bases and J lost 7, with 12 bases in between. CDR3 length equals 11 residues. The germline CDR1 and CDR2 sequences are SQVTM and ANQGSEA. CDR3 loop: CSPRYRNEQFF. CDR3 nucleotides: TGCAGCCCCCGCTACCGAAATGAGCAGTTCTTC.

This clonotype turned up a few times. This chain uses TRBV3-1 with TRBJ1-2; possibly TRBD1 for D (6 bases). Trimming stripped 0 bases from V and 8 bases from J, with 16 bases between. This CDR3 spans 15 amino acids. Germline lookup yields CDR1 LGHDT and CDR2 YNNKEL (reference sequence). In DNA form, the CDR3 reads TGTGCCAGCAGCCAAGAAGGTCTGGGGGGCAGGGGCTACACCTTC. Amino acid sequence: CASSQEGLGGRGYTF.

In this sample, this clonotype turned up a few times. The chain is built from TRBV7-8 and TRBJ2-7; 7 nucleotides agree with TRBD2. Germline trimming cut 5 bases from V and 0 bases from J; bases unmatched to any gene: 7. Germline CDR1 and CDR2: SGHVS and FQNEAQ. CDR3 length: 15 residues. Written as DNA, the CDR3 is TGTGCCAGCAGCCTCCCGGGGGGTAACTCCTACGAGCAGTACTTC. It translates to CASSLPGGNSYEQYF.